The clone carrying this T cell receptor beta chain has more than one count but fewer than ten. Germline-derived CDR1 and CDR2 are GTSNPN and SVGIG (reference sequence). The CDR3 length is 16 residues. After removal of 0 bases from V and 6 bases from J, the junction contained 8 bases not matched to a gene. A single record per CDR3 protein comes from TCRdb applying MiXCR to the RT-PCR reads. This table holds about 680,000 distinct CDR3 sequences, 14% found once. Sequencing was performed on memory CD4+ T cells from blood. This receptor was identified in a female donor in good health, serving as a healthy control. The chain recombines TRBV30 with TRBJ2-1; 10 bases fit TRBD2. CDR3 region: CAWSVRVLAGFNEQFF. As DNA, the CDR3 is TGTGCCTGGAGTGTACGAGTACTAGCGGGATTCAATGAGCAGTTCTTC.